This TCR beta chain derives from a study of blood T cell repertoires in COVID-19. Looking at the study overall: The United States, Italy and Spain provided the acute and convalescent COVID-19 samples.

As originally analysed: Estimation of nucleated cell counts relied on the amplification of reference gene primers. The assay was immunoSEQ multiplex PCR, and TCRdb's table has in-frame clones only and misses some. V, J and clone size are taken as reported in that table, and D and trimming were inferred from the DNA itself. The sample lists 25,000 to 30,000 clones, around 72% occurring once. Trimming pared 1 base from V and 0 bases from J, leaving 9 bases between. The CDR3 length is 16 residues. Germline CDR1 SGHTA, CDR2 FQGNSA. The clonotype comes from a boy aged 2 to 9 with active or convalescent COVID-19. This chain joins TRBV7-2 and TRBJ1-4; TRBD1 might be the D (5 bases). The sample consisted of peripheral blood. The DNA of the CDR3 is TGTGCCAGCAGCTTAGGGACACTTGCAACTAATGAAAAACTGTTTTTT. Protein product: CASSLGTLATNEKLFF. The complete variable domain, with remaining parts taken from reference TRBV7-2 and TRBJ1-4, reads GAGVSQSPSNKVTEKGKDVELRCDPISGHTALYWYRQSLGQGLEFLIYFQGNSAPDKSGLPSDRFSAERTGGSVSTLTIQRTQQEDSAVYLCASSLGTLATNEKLFFGSGTQLSVL.